This record looks at one TCR beta chain sequence and its context. Its antigen is currently unknown. This CDR3 contains 13 residues. Germline V gene sequence: CDR1 SNHLY, CDR2 FYNNEI. Trimming took off 4 bases at V and 8 bases at J, with 11 bases between the two ends. 13 Jbeta primers and 60 Vbeta primers were used for the PCR. Assay used: immunoSEQ multiplex PCR; TCRdb lists only in-frame clones, some missing. The sample lists around 110,000 clones; about 74% were seen once. This sample stems from a study of cytomegalovirus exposure and HLA in healthy donors. General study findings and limits: According to a later analysis, donors in an Asian-associated ancestry cluster reportedly had fewer N-insertions than the roughly 640-donor mean. Later analysis suggested most CMV-associated TCR beta chains were HLA-restricted. Presence/absence analyses rested on an assumption that sequencing depth was roughly uniform across donors. Diagnosis of cytomegalovirus status made by the classifier reportedly showed high specificity and sensitivity.

This clonotype originated in a woman in her thirties or forties in good health and CMV-seropositive. The chain combines TRBV2 with TRBJ1-4; D remains ambiguous. The sample taken for sequencing was PBMCs. The CDR3 DNA follows: TGTGCCAGCAGTGTGGAGGTACAGGAAAAACTGTTTTTT. This translates into CASSVEVQEKLFF.